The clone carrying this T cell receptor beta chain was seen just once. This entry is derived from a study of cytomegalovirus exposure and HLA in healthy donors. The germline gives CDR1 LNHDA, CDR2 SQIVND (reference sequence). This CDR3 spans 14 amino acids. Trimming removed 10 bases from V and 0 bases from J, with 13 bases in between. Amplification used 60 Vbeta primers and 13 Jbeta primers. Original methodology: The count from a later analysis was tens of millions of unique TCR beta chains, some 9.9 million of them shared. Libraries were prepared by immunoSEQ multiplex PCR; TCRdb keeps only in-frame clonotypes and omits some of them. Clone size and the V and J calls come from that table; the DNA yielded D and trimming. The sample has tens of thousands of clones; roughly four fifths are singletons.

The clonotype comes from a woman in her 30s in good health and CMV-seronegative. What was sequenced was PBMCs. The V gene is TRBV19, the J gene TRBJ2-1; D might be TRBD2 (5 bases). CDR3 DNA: TGTGCCATTCCTGGACTTAGCTCCTACAATGAGCAGTTCTTC. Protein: CAIPGLSSYNEQFF.